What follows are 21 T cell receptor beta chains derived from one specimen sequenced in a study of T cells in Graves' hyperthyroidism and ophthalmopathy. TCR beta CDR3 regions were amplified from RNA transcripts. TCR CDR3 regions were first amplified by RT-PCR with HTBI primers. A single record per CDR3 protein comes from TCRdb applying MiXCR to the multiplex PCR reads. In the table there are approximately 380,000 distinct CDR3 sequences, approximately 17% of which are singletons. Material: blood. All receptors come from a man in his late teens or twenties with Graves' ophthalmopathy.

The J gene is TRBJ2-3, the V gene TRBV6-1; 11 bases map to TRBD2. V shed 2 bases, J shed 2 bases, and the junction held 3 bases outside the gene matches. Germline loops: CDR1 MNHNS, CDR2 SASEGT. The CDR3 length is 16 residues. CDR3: CASSELSGGATDTQYF. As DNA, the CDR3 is TGTGCCAGCAGTGAACTTAGCGGGGGGGCCACAGATACGCAGTATTTT.

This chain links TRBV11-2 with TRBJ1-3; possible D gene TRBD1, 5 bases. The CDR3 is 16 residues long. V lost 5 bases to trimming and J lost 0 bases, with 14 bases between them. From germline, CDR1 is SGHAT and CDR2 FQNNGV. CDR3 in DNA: TGTGCCAGCAGCACAGCCGGGACGGTCTCTGGAAACACCATATATTTT. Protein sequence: CASSTAGTVSGNTIYF.

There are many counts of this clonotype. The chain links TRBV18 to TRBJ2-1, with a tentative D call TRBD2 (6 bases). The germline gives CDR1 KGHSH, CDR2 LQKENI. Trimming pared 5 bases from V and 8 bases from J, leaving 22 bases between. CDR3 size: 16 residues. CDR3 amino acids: CASSESGGAHGDEQFF. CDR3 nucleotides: TGTGCCAGCTCAGAGTCGGGCGGGGCGCATGGCGATGAGCAGTTCTTC.

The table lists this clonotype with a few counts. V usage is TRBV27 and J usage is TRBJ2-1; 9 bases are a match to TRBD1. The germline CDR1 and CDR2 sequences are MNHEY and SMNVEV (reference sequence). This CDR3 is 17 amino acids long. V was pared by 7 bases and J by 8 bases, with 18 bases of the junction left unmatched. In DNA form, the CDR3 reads TGTGCCAGCACCTTATACAGGGGGACAGGGAGTACGGATGAGCAGTTCTTC. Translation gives CASTLYRGTGSTDEQFF.

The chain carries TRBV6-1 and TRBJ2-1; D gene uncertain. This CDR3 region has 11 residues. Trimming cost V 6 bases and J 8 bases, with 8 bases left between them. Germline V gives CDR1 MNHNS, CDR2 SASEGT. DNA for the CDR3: TGTGCCAGCAGAACGGGTCATGAGCAGTTCTTC. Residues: CASRTGHEQFF.

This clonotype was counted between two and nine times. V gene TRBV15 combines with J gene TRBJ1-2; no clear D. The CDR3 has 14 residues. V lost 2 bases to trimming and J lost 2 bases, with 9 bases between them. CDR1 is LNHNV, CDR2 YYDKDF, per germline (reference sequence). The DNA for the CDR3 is TGTGCCACCAGCAGACCCGGGATGAACTATGGCTACACCTTC. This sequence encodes CATSRPGMNYGYTF.

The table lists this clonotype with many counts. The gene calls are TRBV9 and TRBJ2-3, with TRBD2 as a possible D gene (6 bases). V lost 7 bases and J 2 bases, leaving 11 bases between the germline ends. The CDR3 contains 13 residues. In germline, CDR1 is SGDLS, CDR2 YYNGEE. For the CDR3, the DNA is TGTGCCAGCCAACTAGCTCCCACAGATACGCAGTATTTT. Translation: CASQLAPTDTQYF.

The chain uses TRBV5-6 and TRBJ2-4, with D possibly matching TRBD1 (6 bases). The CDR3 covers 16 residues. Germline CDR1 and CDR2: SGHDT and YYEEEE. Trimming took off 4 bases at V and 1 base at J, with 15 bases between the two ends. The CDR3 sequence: CASSQYREGAKNIQYF. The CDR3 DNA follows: TGTGCCAGCAGCCAGTACAGGGAAGGGGCCAAAAACATTCAGTACTTC.

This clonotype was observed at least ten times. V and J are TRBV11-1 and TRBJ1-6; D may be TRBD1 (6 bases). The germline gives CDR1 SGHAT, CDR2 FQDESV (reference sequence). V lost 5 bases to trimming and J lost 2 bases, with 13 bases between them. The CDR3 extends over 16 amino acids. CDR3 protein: CASSLAGDTYNSPLHF. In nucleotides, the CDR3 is TGTGCCAGCAGCCTCGCAGGGGACACCTATAATTCACCCCTCCACTTT.

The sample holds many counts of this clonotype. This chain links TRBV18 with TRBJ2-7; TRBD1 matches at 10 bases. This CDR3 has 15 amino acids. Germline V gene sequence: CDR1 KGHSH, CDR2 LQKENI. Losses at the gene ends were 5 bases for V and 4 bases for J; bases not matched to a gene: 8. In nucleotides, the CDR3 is TGTGCCAGCTCAACCCCCGGGACAGGGGTTTACGAGCAGTACTTC. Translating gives CASSTPGTGVYEQYF. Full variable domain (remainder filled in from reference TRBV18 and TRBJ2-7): NAGVMQNPRHLVRRRGQEARLRCSPMKGHSHVYWYRQLPEEGLKFMVYLQKENIIDESGMPKERFSAEFPKEGPSILRIQQVVRGDSAAYFCASSTPGTGVYEQYFGPGTRLTVT.

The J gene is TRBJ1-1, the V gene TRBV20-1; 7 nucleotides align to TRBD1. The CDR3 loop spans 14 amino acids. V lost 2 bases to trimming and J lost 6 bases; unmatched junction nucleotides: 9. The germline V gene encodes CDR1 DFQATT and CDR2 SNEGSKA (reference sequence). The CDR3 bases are TGCAGTGCTAGATTCCGAGGGGGCTCCGCTGAAGCTTTCTTT. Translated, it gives CSARFRGGSAEAFF.

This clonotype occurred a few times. CDR3 region: CASSPSGDPVNTGELFF. The CDR3 nucleotides are TGTGCCAGCAGCCCGAGCGGAGACCCCGTAAACACCGGGGAGCTGTTTTTT. V gene TRBV7-9 combines with J gene TRBJ2-2; a possible D gene is TRBD2 (5 bases). CDR1 SEHNR and CDR2 FQNEAQ come from the germline V gene (reference sequence). There are 17 residues in the CDR3. Trimming removed 5 bases from V and 2 bases from J, with 18 bases in between. Full variable domain (rest looked up from reference TRBV7-9 and TRBJ2-2): DTGVSQNPRHKITKRGQNVTFRCDPISEHNRLYWYRQTLGQGPEFLTYFQNEAQLEKSRLLSDRFSAERPKGSFSTLEIQRTEQGDSAMYLCASSPSGDPVNTGELFFGEGSRLTVL.

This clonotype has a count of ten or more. The DNA of the CDR3 is TGTGCCAGCAGTTTATTGGGACAGGGGACCGGGGAGCTGTTTTTT. It yields the protein CASSLLGQGTGELFF. V is TRBV28 and J is TRBJ2-2; 10 bases agree with TRBD1. The germline V gene encodes CDR1 MDHEN and CDR2 SYDVKM. There are 15 residues in the CDR3. With V trimmed by 1 base and J by 5 bases, 1 base remained unmatched.

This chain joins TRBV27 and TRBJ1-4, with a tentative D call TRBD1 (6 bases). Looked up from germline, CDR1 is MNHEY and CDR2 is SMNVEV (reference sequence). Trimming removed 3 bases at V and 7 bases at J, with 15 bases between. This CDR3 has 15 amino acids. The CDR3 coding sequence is TGTGCCAGCAGTTTGGGGGCGGGCGGGGCTGAAAAACTGTTTTTT. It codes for CASSLGAGGAEKLFF.

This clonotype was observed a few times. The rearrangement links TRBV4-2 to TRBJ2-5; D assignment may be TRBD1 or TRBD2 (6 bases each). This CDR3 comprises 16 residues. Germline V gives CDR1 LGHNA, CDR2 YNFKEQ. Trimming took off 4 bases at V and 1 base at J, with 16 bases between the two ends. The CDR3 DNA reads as TGTGCCAGCAGCCGGCAACAAGGAGGGGGCCAAGAGACCCAGTACTTC. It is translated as CASSRQQGGGQETQYF.

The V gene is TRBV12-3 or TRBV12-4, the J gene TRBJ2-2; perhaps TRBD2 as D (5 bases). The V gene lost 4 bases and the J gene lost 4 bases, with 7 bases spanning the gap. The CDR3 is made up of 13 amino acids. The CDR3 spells CASSSRATGELFF. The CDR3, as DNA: TGTGCCAGCAGTTCGAGGGCCACCGGGGAGCTGTTTTTT.

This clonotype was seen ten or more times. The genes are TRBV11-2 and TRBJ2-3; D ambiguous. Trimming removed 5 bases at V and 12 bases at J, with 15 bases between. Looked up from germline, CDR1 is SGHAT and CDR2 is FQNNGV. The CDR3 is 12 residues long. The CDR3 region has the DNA TGTGCCAGCAGCCCGAGACCTGAAGTACAGTATTTT. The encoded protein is CASSPRPEVQYF.

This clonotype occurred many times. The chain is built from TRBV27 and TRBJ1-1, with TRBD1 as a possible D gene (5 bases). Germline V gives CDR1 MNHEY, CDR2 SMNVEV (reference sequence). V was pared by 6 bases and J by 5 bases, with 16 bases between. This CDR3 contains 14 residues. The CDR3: CASRKAGTGTEAFF. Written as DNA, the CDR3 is TGTGCCAGCAGGAAGGCGGGGACGGGAACTGAAGCTTTCTTT.

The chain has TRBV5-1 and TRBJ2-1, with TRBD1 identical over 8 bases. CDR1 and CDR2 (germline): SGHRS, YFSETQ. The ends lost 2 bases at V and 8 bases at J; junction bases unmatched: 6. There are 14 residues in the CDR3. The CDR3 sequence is CASSFRTGSHEQFF. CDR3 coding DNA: TGCGCCAGCAGCTTCCGGACAGGGAGCCATGAGCAGTTCTTC.

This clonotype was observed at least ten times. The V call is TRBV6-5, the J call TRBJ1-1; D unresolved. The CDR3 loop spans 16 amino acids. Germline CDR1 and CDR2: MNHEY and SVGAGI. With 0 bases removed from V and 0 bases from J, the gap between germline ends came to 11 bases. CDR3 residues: CASSYSFPLVNTEAFF. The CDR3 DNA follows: TGTGCCAGCAGTTACTCTTTCCCCCTAGTGAACACTGAAGCTTTCTTT.

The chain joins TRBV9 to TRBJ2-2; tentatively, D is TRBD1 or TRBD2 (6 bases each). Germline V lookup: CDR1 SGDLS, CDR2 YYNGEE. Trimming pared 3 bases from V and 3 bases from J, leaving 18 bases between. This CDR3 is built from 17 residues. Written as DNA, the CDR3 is TGTGCCAGCAGCGGAAGGGGGGAAAGTAGGTACACCGGGGAGCTGTTTTTT. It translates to CASSGRGESRYTGELFF. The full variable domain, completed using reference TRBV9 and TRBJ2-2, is DSGVTQTPKHLITATGQRVTLRCSPRSGDLSVYWYQQSLDQGLQFLIQYYNGEERAKGNILERFSAQQFPDLHSELNLSSLELGDSALYFCASSGRGESRYTGELFFGEGSRLTVL.